A single sample is the source of the 18 T cell receptor beta chains below, sequenced in a study of tumor and adjacent non-tumor tissue in lung cancer. A modified ARM-PCR protocol with three rounds of nested PCR amplified TCRbeta. TCRdb re-analysed the multiplex PCR reads in MiXCR, keeping a single row per CDR3 protein. The sample lists over 40,000 distinct CDR3 sequences; 70% to 80% were seen once. RNA was extracted from bulk tissue without any cell sorting. Distant lung tissue was collected more than 3 cm away from the tumor edge. The sample consisted of distant non-tumor lung tissue. The origin of the receptors is an older woman with non-small cell lung cancer.

This chain links TRBV20-1 with TRBJ2-1; 11 bases line up with TRBD1. With 4 bases clipped from V and 1 base from J, the junction kept 9 bases outside the gene matches. The CDR3 spans 17 residues. Germline V gene data show CDR1 as DFQATT and CDR2 as SNEGSKA (reference sequence). In DNA, the CDR3 is TGCAGTGCTATAGATCTTGGGACAGGGGGTTCCTACAATGAGCAGTTCTTC. Its translation: CSAIDLGTGGSYNEQFF.

The rearrangement uses TRBV5-4 and TRBJ2-7; 7 bases align to TRBD1. The CDR3 sequence is 14 residues long. V gave up 8 bases and J gave up 12 bases; unmatched junction bases: 20. The germline V gene has CDR1 SGHNT and CDR2 YYREEE (reference sequence). Here the CDR3 reads CASSMGQFSYKPYF. The CDR3 DNA reads as TGTGCCAGTAGCATGGGACAGTTCTCCTACAAGCCGTACTTC.

A word on this clonotype: The conserved phenylalanine or tryptophan normally closing the CDR3 is absent here, so this likely arose from a read error. V gene TRBV12-3 or TRBV12-4 combines with J gene TRBJ2-3, with TRBD2 matching over 13 bases. The J segment lost 6 bases and the V segment lost 9 bases, leaving 12 bases of the junction unmatched. The CDR3 is made up of 16 amino acids. Here the CDR3 DNA reads TGTGCCAGTAGTACGACTAGCGGGGGGCTTACGGATACGCAGTATCTT. Its protein product is CASSTTSGGLTDTQYL.

The chain employs TRBV5-6 and TRBJ2-7; 8 bases map to TRBD1. Germline V CDR1 and CDR2: SGHDT, YYEEEE. The CDR3 has 15 residues. V was pared by 9 bases and J by 5 bases, with 16 bases of the junction left unmatched. The CDR3: CANTRDRSYSHEQYF. The CDR3, as DNA: TGTGCCAACACCCGGGACAGGTCCTATTCCCACGAGCAGTACTTC. Supplemented by reference TRBV5-6 and TRBJ2-7, the full variable domain reads DAGVTQSPTHLIKTRGQQVTLRCSPKSGHDTVSWYQQALGQGPQFIFQYYEEEERQRGNFPDRFSGHQFPNYSSELNVNALLLGDSALYLCANTRDRSYSHEQYFGPGTRLTVT.

This clonotype occurred once. The chain has TRBV7-8 and TRBJ1-2; D might be TRBD1 (5 bases). Germline lookup yields CDR1 SGHVS and CDR2 FQNEAQ. V gave up 3 bases and J gave up 9 bases, with 14 bases separating them. The CDR3 length is 13 residues. The CDR3 sequence is CASSFQWGGSYTF. CDR3 DNA sequence: TGTGCCAGCAGCTTTCAGTGGGGGGGTAGCTACACCTTC.

The chain couples TRBV29-1 to TRBJ2-1; D might be TRBD1 (6 bases). CDR1 and CDR2 from the germline V gene are SQVTM and ANQGSEA. The CDR3 extends over 13 amino acids. Trimming removed 3 bases at V and 16 bases at J, with 22 bases between. Here the CDR3 DNA reads TGCAGCGTTGATGGGGTGGGGGACAATGACCAATTCTTC. Its translation: CSVDGVGDNDQFF.

Note on this clonotype: A much larger clone differs from this one at a single base, so this may be a read error. This CDR3 is CASSEQGSSQPQHF. The CDR3 nucleotides are TGTGCCAGCAGTGAACAGGGAAGCAGTCAGCCCCAGCATTTT. The V call is TRBV6-4, the J call TRBJ1-5; maybe TRBD1 (6 bases). Germline CDR1 reads MRHNA; CDR2 reads SNTAGT. CDR3 length: 14 amino acids.

Comments on this clonotype: This likely comes from a read error, as the CDR3 has no conserved phenylalanine or tryptophan at its end. The rearrangement links TRBV5-5 to TRBJ1-3; D gene unclear. Trimming took 3 bases from V and 0 from J, leaving 10 bases between them. CDR3 length: 15 amino acids. Germline V lookup: CDR1 SGHKS, CDR2 YYEKEE (reference sequence). The CDR3 DNA reads as TGTGCCAGCAGCTCCCCAAGGGACTCTGGAAACACCATATATTTG. This codes for CASSSPRDSGNTIYL.

A note on this clonotype: In this CDR3 the conserved last residue, phenylalanine or tryptophan, is missing, so a read error is likely. For the CDR3, the DNA is TGTACCAGCAGCTTCAGGGGCACTGGGGCCAACGTCCTGACTCTC. Its translation is CTSSFRGTGANVLTL. The chain combines TRBV5-6 with TRBJ2-6; weak D call: TRBD1 (6 bases). The CDR3 has 15 residues. Looked up from germline, CDR1 is SGHDT and CDR2 is YYEEEE.

With respect to this clonotype: One junction end disagrees with the germline gene, perhaps due to a read error. V gene TRBV29-1 combines with J gene TRBJ1-5, with 7 positions matching TRBD1. Germline loops: CDR1 SQVTM, CDR2 ANQGSEA. There are 15 residues in the CDR3. The CDR3 is CSVSGVWTGHQPQHF. For the CDR3, the DNA is TGCAGCGTTTCCGGGGTCTGGACAGGACATCAACCCCAGCATTTT.

Details on this clonotype: One junction end disagrees with the germline gene, perhaps due to a read error. The genes are TRBV12-3 or TRBV12-4 and TRBJ1-1, with 11 bases fitting TRBD1. The CDR3 spans 14 residues. DNA for the CDR3: TGTGCCAGCGGGACAGGGGGGCAAAACACTAAAGCTTTCTTT. It encodes CASGTGGQNTKAFF.

About this clonotype itself: Sequence at one end of the junction differs from germline and may be a read error. The V call is TRBV11-3, the J call TRBJ2-1; possible D gene TRBD2, 5 bases. Germline-derived CDR1 and CDR2 are SGHNT and YENEEA. The CDR3 extends over 13 amino acids. CDR3 nucleotide sequence: TGTGCCATCAGCGACTACGGGGTTGCGGATCAGTTCTTC. Protein sequence: CAISDYGVADQFF.

The V gene is TRBV28, the J gene TRBJ2-2, with D unresolved. This CDR3 has 13 amino acids. V was shortened by 7 bases and J by 3 bases, with 9 bases between the two germline ends. CDR1 is MDHEN, CDR2 SYDVKM, per germline. The CDR3 nucleotides are TGTGCCAGCACCGGAAGGGACACCGGGGAGCTGTTTTTT. As protein: CASTGRDTGELFF.

To note about this clonotype: A read error may produce the germline difference seen at one junction end. The chain carries TRBV29-1 and TRBJ2-3; no reliable D call. CDR1 and CDR2 (germline): SQVTM, ANQGSEA. The length of the CDR3 is 13 residues. For the CDR3, the DNA is TGCAGCGGCCGGGTTGATGGCACAGATACGCAATATTTT. This sequence encodes CSGRVDGTDTQYF.

As concerns this clonotype: An end of the junction differs from the germline gene, which may be a read error. The chain has TRBV4-3 and TRBJ2-6, with D possibly being TRBD1 (5 bases). Germline CDR1 LGHNA, CDR2 YSLEER. This CDR3 has 18 amino acids. CDR3 nucleotides: TGCGCCAGCAGCCTTGTTGGGATAGAGACCTCTGGGGCCAACGTCCTGAATTTC. It translates to CASSLVGIETSGANVLNF.

This sequence joins TRBV11-2 and TRBJ2-7; D uncertain. Germline V gene sequence: CDR1 SGHAT, CDR2 FQNNGV. The CDR3 totals 13 residues. V was pared by 10 bases and J by 4 bases, with 17 bases between. The CDR3 protein is CAISREIMYEQYF. The CDR3 nucleotides read TGTGCCATTAGCCGCGAGATTATGTACGAGCAGTACTTC.

For this clonotype: In this CDR3 the conserved last residue, phenylalanine or tryptophan, is missing, so a read error is likely. No DNA is shown, since the ends of the CDR3 on it are uncertain; the CDR3 is the one TCRdb lists. This chain links TRBV11-2 with TRBJ1-1; the D segment call TRBD1 is taken from the table without a DNA check. CDR1 is SGHAT and CDR2 is FQNNGV in the germline V gene. Ends included, the CDR3 has 16 residues. The CDR3 sequence: CASRFGDRGMNTETFV.

This clonotype was seen ten or more times. DNA for the CDR3: TGCGCCAGCAGCTTTCTAGAGGGGGCCTATGGCTACACCTTC. This translates into CASSFLEGAYGYTF. J is TRBJ1-2 and V is TRBV5-1; 7 bases are a match to TRBD1. The CDR3 extends over 14 amino acids. Germline V gene sequence: CDR1 SGHRS, CDR2 YFSETQ. V shed 2 bases, J shed 4 bases, and the junction held 5 bases outside the gene matches. Supplemented by reference TRBV5-1 and TRBJ1-2, the full variable domain reads KAGVTQTPRYLIKTRGQQVTLSCSPISGHRSVSWYQQTPGQGLQFLFEYFSETQRNKGNFPGRFSGRQFSNSRSEMNVSTLELGDSALYLCASSFLEGAYGYTFGSGTRLTVV.